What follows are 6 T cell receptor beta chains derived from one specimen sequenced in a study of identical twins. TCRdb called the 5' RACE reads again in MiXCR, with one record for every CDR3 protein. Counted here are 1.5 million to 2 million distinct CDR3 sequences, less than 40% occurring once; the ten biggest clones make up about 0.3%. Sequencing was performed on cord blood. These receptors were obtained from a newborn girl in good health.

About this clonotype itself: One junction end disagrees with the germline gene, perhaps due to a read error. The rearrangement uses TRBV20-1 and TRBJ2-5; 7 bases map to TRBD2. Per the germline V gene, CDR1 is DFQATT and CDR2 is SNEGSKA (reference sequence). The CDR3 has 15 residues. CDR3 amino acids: CRAFNPGTIEETQYF. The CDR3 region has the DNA TGCCGTGCTTTTAACCCCGGGACTATTGAAGAGACCCAGTACTTC.

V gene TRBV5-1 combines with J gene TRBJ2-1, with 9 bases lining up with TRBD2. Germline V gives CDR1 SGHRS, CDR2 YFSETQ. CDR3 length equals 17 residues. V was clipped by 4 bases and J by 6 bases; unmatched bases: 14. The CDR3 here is CASSPRGASGEGNEQFF. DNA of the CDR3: TGCGCCAGCAGCCCACGTGGGGCTAGCGGGGAGGGCAATGAGCAGTTCTTC.

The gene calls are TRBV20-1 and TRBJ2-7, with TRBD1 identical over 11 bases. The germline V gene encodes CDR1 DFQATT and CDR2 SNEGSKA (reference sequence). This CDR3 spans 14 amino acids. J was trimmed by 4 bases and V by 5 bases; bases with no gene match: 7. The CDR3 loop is CSAGQGAVDYEQYF. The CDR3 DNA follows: TGCAGTGCTGGACAGGGGGCAGTGGATTACGAGCAGTACTTC.

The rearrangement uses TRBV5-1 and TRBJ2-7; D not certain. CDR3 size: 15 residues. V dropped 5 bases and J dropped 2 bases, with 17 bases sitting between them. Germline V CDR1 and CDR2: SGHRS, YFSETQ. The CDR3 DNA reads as TGCGCCAGCAGAGAAGGGTACCGCCAACCCTACGAGCAGTACTTC. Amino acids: CASREGYRQPYEQYF.

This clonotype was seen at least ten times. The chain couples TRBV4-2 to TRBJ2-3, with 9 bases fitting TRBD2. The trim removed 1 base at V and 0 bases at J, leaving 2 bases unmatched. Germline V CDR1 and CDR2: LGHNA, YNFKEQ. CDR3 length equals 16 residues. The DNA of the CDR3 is TGTGCCAGCAGCCAAGGACTAGCGGATAGCACAGATACGCAGTATTTT. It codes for CASSQGLADSTDTQYF.

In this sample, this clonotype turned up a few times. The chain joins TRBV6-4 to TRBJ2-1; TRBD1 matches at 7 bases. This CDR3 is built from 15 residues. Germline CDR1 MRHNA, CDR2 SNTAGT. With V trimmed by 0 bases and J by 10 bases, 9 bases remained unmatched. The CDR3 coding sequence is TGTGCCAGCAGTGACTCCACAGGGGCCGTCGGGGAGCAGTTCTTC. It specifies CASSDSTGAVGEQFF.